This T cell receptor (beta chain) derives from a study of blood T cell repertoires in COVID-19. Study details: Collection of acute and convalescent COVID-19 samples took place in the United States, Italy and Spain. T cells, B-cell-depleted T cells, or PBMCs provided the cDNA or gDNA that served as material.

Per the authors' pipeline: Amplification from reference gene primers served as the basis for estimated nucleated cell counts. Method: immunoSEQ multiplex PCR; TCRdb's copy keeps in-frame clones and lacks some. That table is the source of V, J and clone size, and D and trimming were worked out from the DNA. Here the sample spans 90,000 to 120,000 clones, over 60% being singletons. The germline CDR1 and CDR2 sequences are SGHRS and YFSETQ. V lost 0 bases, J lost 3 bases, and 5 bases stayed unmatched. CDR3 length equals 16 residues. Input material: peripheral blood. V and J are TRBV5-1 and TRBJ2-2; 7 bases are a match to TRBD2. The sequence came from a man in his 70s with acute or convalescent COVID-19. The DNA for the CDR3 is TGCGCCAGCAGCTTGGTACTAGCGTCGGACACCGGGGAGCTGTTTTTT. This translates into CASSLVLASDTGELFF.